The 20 T cell receptor beta chains listed next were all sequenced from one sample in a study of technical replicates of blood from several donors. The protocol was immunoSEQ multiplex PCR, while the TCRdb copy is restricted to in-frame clones and leaves out a portion. This table has some 14,000 clones, approximately 88% appearing once. The sample consisted of PBMCs. Receptors were obtained from a human donor in good health.

This chain uses TRBV6-5 with TRBJ2-2; TRBD1 matches at 8 bases. Germline lookup yields CDR1 MNHEY and CDR2 SVGAGI. CDR3 length: 15 residues. V trimming: 6 bases; J trimming: 2 bases; junction bases outside the gene matches: 5. The CDR3 here is CASSSQGANTGELFF. CDR3 coding DNA: TGTGCCAGCAGCTCTCAGGGGGCCAACACCGGGGAGCTGTTTTTT.

CDR3 region: CASSQVEGAGRNIQYF. In nucleotides, the CDR3 is TGTGCCAGCAGCCAAGTAGAAGGGGCTGGGCGCAACATTCAGTACTTC. This chain links TRBV14 with TRBJ2-4; the D gene is possibly TRBD1 (5 bases). V gave up 1 base and J gave up 7 bases, with 17 bases separating them. Germline assignment: CDR1 SGHDN and CDR2 FVKESK. The length of the CDR3 is 16 residues.

CDR3 protein: CASSRTGPGQPQHF. Here the CDR3 DNA reads TGCGCCAGCAGCCGGACAGGCCCAGGCCAGCCCCAGCATTTT. The J gene is TRBJ1-5, the V gene TRBV5-1, with TRBD1 matching over 7 bases. V lost 4 bases to trimming and J lost 7 bases; unmatched junction nucleotides: 8. Per the germline V gene, CDR1 is SGHRS and CDR2 is YFSETQ. This CDR3 spans 14 amino acids.

Here the CDR3 DNA reads TGTGCCAGCAGTTACAACAACAATGAGCAGTTCTTC. Translated, it gives CASSYNNNEQFF. The rearrangement joins TRBV6-5 to TRBJ2-1, with unresolved D. V dropped 2 bases and J dropped 5 bases, with 4 bases sitting between them. Germline lookup yields CDR1 MNHEY and CDR2 SVGAGI. This CDR3 contains 12 residues.

The chain couples TRBV5-4 to TRBJ2-3; 9 bases align to TRBD2. Losses at the gene ends were 0 bases for V and 2 bases for J; bases not matched to a gene: 4. This CDR3 is 16 amino acids long. The germline CDR1 and CDR2 sequences are SGHNT and YYREEE (reference sequence). For the CDR3, the DNA is TGTGCCAGCAGCTTGGGGACTAGCGAGACCACAGATACGCAGTATTTT. Translation gives CASSLGTSETTDTQYF.

CDR3 sequence reads: CASSYRYRATEAFF. In DNA form, the CDR3 reads TGTGCCAGCAGTTACCGGTACAGGGCCACTGAAGCTTTCTTT. The chain joins TRBV6-5 to TRBJ1-1; tentatively, D is TRBD1 (6 bases). The germline gives CDR1 MNHEY, CDR2 SVGAGI. There are 14 residues in the CDR3. V was trimmed by 2 bases and J by 4 bases, leaving 11 bases between them.

V usage is TRBV15 and J usage is TRBJ2-3, with D perhaps matching TRBD2 (5 bases). Deletions cut 5 bases from V and 6 bases from J, with 15 bases between. Germline values: CDR1 LNHNV, CDR2 YYDKDF (reference sequence). This CDR3 region has 14 residues. The CDR3 is CATSPRTGLDTQYF. The CDR3 DNA reads as TGTGCCACCAGCCCCCGGACTGGCCTGGATACGCAGTATTTT. Drawing the rest from reference TRBV15 and TRBJ2-3, the complete variable domain is DAMVIQNPRYQVTQFGKPVTLSCSQTLNHNVMYWYQQKSSQAPKLLFHYYDKDFNNEADTPDNFQSRRPNTSFCFLDIRSPGLGDTAMYLCATSPRTGLDTQYFGPGTRLTVL.

This chain joins TRBV4-1 and TRBJ1-1; 8 positions match TRBD1. Per germline, CDR1 MGHRA and CDR2 YSYEKL. This CDR3 spans 13 amino acids. Losses at the gene ends were 7 bases for V and 4 bases for J; bases not matched to a gene: 5. The CDR3 is CASKQGGGTEAFF. CDR3 coding DNA: TGCGCCAGCAAACAGGGGGGGGGCACTGAAGCTTTCTTT.

This clone was seen a few times. The chain combines TRBV2 with TRBJ1-1, with D tentatively TRBD1 (5 bases). The germline V and J ends were trimmed by 2 bases and 1 base, with 8 bases remaining between them. The CDR3 covers 14 residues. Germline V gene sequence: CDR1 SNHLY, CDR2 FYNNEI. CDR3 nucleotide sequence: TGTGCCAGCAGTGAAACAGGAGAGAACACTGAAGCTTTCTTT. It codes for CASSETGENTEAFF.

This chain links TRBV10-2 with TRBJ2-7; weak D call: TRBD1 (6 bases). V was clipped by 7 bases and J by 0 bases, with 13 bases between them. Germline loops: CDR1 WSHSY, CDR2 SAAADI. The CDR3 covers 14 residues. The CDR3 DNA reads TGCGCCAGCAATCAACAGGGTCACTCCTACGAGCAGTACTTC. It codes for CASNQQGHSYEQYF.

J is TRBJ2-3 and V is TRBV15; 9 bases are shared with TRBD2. Trimming cost V 0 bases and J 4 bases; bases outside gene matches: 8. Germline assignment: CDR1 LNHNV and CDR2 YYDKDF (reference sequence). The CDR3 extends over 17 amino acids. This chain's CDR3 is CATSRDLVAGVSDTQYF. The CDR3 region has the DNA TGTGCCACCAGCAGAGATCTGGTAGCGGGAGTCTCAGATACGCAGTATTTT.

V is TRBV5-1 and J is TRBJ1-1; TRBD1 aligns across 8 bases. The CDR3 consists of 15 residues. The germline V gene encodes CDR1 SGHRS and CDR2 YFSETQ. Losses at the gene ends were 0 bases for V and 3 bases for J; bases not matched to a gene: 4. CDR3 amino acids: CASSLVLQGDTEAFF. CDR3 in DNA: TGCGCCAGCAGCTTGGTCTTACAGGGGGACACTGAAGCTTTCTTT. The full variable domain, completed using reference TRBV5-1 and TRBJ1-1, is KAGVTQTPRYLIKTRGQQVTLSCSPISGHRSVSWYQQTPGQGLQFLFEYFSETQRNKGNFPGRFSGRQFSNSRSEMNVSTLELGDSALYLCASSLVLQGDTEAFFGQGTRLTVV.

This rearrangement joins TRBV7-3 to TRBJ2-1, with a weak D call TRBD2 (6 bases). Looked up from germline, CDR1 is SGHTA and CDR2 is FQGTGA. The length of the CDR3 is 15 residues. V was shortened by 5 bases and J by 6 bases, with 17 bases between the two germline ends. The CDR3 DNA reads as TGTGCCAGCAGCCTGACCGGGAGCCCGCCCAATGAGCAGTTCTTC. Translation: CASSLTGSPPNEQFF.

This sequence joins TRBV5-1 and TRBJ2-5; a possible D gene is TRBD2 (5 bases). The CDR3 contains 17 residues. Trimming removed 0 bases from V and 1 base from J, with 16 bases in between. The germline V gene encodes CDR1 SGHRS and CDR2 YFSETQ. In DNA form, the CDR3 reads TGCGCCAGCAGCTTGGGGGCTAGCACCGGCCTCCAAGAGACCCAGTACTTC. This sequence encodes CASSLGASTGLQETQYF.

The rearrangement uses TRBV7-2 and TRBJ2-1; 7 nucleotides align to TRBD1. Unmatched junction bases numbered 6, after V lost 4 bases and J lost 0 bases. Germline values: CDR1 SGHTA, CDR2 FQGNSA. This CDR3 region has 16 residues. The CDR3 coding sequence is TGTGCCAGCAGCTCCTCGACAGGGAGCTCCTACAATGAGCAGTTCTTC. This codes for CASSSSTGSSYNEQFF.

J is TRBJ2-3 and V is TRBV5-1; the match to TRBD2 covers 7 bases. Germline V gene data show CDR1 as SGHRS and CDR2 as YFSETQ. Trimming cost V 2 bases and J 0 bases; bases outside gene matches: 3. This CDR3 has 15 amino acids. CDR3 nucleotide sequence: TGCGCCAGCAGCTTTATTAGCGGGAGCACAGATACGCAGTATTTT. It specifies CASSFISGSTDTQYF.

The chain has TRBV7-2 and TRBJ2-7; 7 bases map to TRBD2. The germline V gene has CDR1 SGHTA and CDR2 FQGNSA. Trimming at V came to 6 bases and at J to 3 bases, leaving 17 bases not matched to a gene. This CDR3 is 17 amino acids long. This chain's CDR3 is CASSWHGQRELNYEQYF. In nucleotides, the CDR3 is TGTGCCAGCAGTTGGCATGGCCAGCGGGAACTGAACTACGAGCAGTACTTC.

The chain combines TRBV5-4 with TRBJ2-7, with 11 bases lining up with TRBD2. This CDR3 contains 14 residues. J gave up 8 bases and V 0 bases, and 4 bases lay outside the gene matches. CDR1 and CDR2 from the germline V gene are SGHNT and YYREEE (reference sequence). The CDR3 here is CASSLELAGDKQYF. CDR3 nucleotide sequence: TGTGCCAGCAGCTTGGAACTAGCGGGAGATAAGCAGTACTTC.

Comment on this clone: Compared with germline, one end of the junction differs, possibly owing to a read error. J is TRBJ1-5 and V is TRBV2; D might be TRBD1 (6 bases). The CDR3 consists of 15 residues. CDR1 and CDR2 (germline): SNHLY, FYNNEI. The CDR3 DNA is TGTGCCAGCAGTGAGGTGGGGGGGGGCAACCAGCCCCAGCATTTT. Its protein product is CASSEVGGGNQPQHF.

The chain is built from TRBV5-6 and TRBJ1-2; D gene uncertain. The CDR3 covers 13 residues. Germline V lookup: CDR1 SGHDT, CDR2 YYEEEE. V was pared by 0 bases and J by 3 bases, with 6 bases between. The CDR3, as DNA: TGTGCCAGCAGCTTGGGACGGGACTATGGCTACACCTTC. This sequence encodes CASSLGRDYGYTF.